These T cell receptor beta chains were read from a single sample in a study of OX40 agonist ivuxolimab in advanced cancers. Clones were sequenced by immunoSEQ multiplex PCR, and TCRdb holds only the in-frame ones, with some missing. The data contain some 80,000 clones, around 85% of them singletons. The sequencing used CD4+ or CD8+ T cells sorted from blood, collected in a trial of the OX40 agonist ivuxolimab. These receptors were taken from an adult with an advanced solid tumor such as melanoma, head and neck, liver or kidney cancer. The CDR3 runs from the conserved cysteine through the conserved F or W. Each record gives: D gene, J gene, V gene, clone size, CDR3 DNA, CDR3 protein. The D gene is left open where the match is weak. Size is omitted from some rows. Given values are once, few, many or a class for expanded clones.

d_gene: -
j_gene: TRBJ2-1
v_gene: TRBV5-6
abundance: -
CDR3nt: TGTGCCAGCAGCTTCAGGACAGCAGGCTCCTACAATGAGCAGTTCTTC
CDR3aa: CASSFRTAGSYNEQFF

d_gene: -
j_gene: TRBJ1-1
v_gene: TRBV5-4
abundance: -
CDR3nt: TGTGCCAGCAGCTTGGGCCTCCGGGACACTGAAGCTTTCTTT
CDR3aa: CASSLGLRDTEAFF

d_gene: -
j_gene: TRBJ1-1
v_gene: TRBV30
abundance: few
CDR3nt: TGTGCCTGGAGTTTAATGGAAAACACTGAAGCTTTCTTT
CDR3aa: CAWSLMENTEAFF

d_gene: -
j_gene: TRBJ1-4
v_gene: TRBV20-1
abundance: few
CDR3nt: TGCAGTGTAGGTGAAAAACTGTTTTTT
CDR3aa: CSVGEKLFF

d_gene: -
j_gene: TRBJ2-5
v_gene: TRBV5-4
abundance: -
CDR3nt: TGTGCCAGCAGCTTGAGCCCCGGGGAGACCCAGTACTTC
CDR3aa: CASSLSPGETQYF

d_gene: -
j_gene: TRBJ1-6
v_gene: TRBV13
abundance: -
CDR3nt: TGTGCCAGCAGCTTGCTTGGGCAGAGAAATTCACCCCTCCACTTT
CDR3aa: CASSLLGQRNSPLHF

d_gene: -
j_gene: TRBJ1-2
v_gene: TRBV28
abundance: -
CDR3nt: TGTGCCAGCAGTTTTAAGGGTTCGGGCTACACCTTC
CDR3aa: CASSFKGSGYTF

d_gene: -
j_gene: TRBJ2-3
v_gene: TRBV6-5
abundance: -
CDR3nt: TGTGCCAGCAGTTACTCACGCCAGATAGTGGATACGCAGTATTTT
CDR3aa: CASSYSRQIVDTQYF

d_gene: -
j_gene: TRBJ1-5
v_gene: TRBV28
abundance: once
CDR3nt: TGTGCCAGCAGTTCAAACGGACTGGGTGATCAGCCCCAGCATTTT
CDR3aa: CASSSNGLGDQPQHF

d_gene: TRBD2
j_gene: TRBJ2-5
v_gene: TRBV5-6
abundance: -
CDR3nt: TGTGCCAGCAGGGCCGGACTAGCGGGGGGACGAGAGACCCAGTACTTC
CDR3aa: CASRAGLAGGRETQYF

d_gene: -
j_gene: TRBJ2-3
v_gene: TRBV7-3
abundance: -
CDR3nt: TGTGCCAGCAGCCGGGGGGATACGCAGTATTTT
CDR3aa: CASSRGDTQYF

d_gene: -
j_gene: TRBJ1-6
v_gene: TRBV28
abundance: -
CDR3nt: TGTGCCAGCAGTTTCCCGGTAAATAATTCACCCCTCCACTTT
CDR3aa: CASSFPVNNSPLHF

d_gene: -
j_gene: TRBJ1-1
v_gene: TRBV7-6
abundance: -
CDR3nt: TGTGCCAGCAGCCCCTTATACCGGGGCACTGAAGCTTTCTTT
CDR3aa: CASSPLYRGTEAFF

d_gene: -
j_gene: TRBJ1-6
v_gene: TRBV9
abundance: once
CDR3nt: TGTGCCAGCAGCGTAGGGGAAGACTCACCCCTCCACTTT
CDR3aa: CASSVGEDSPLHF

d_gene: TRBD2
j_gene: TRBJ2-1
v_gene: TRBV9
abundance: -
CDR3nt: TGTGCCAGCAGCGTCGGGGGTGGGCTAGCGGGGGCCCAGTTCTTC
CDR3aa: CASSVGGGLAGAQFF

d_gene: -
j_gene: TRBJ1-1
v_gene: TRBV29-1
abundance: -
CDR3nt: TGCAGCGTTGAAGATACACGGGGGCTGAGGACTGAAGCTTTCTTT
CDR3aa: CSVEDTRGLRTEAFF

d_gene: -
j_gene: TRBJ1-3
v_gene: TRBV18
abundance: -
CDR3nt: TGTGCCAGCTCACCGAGGGGTGACTCCGGAAACACCATATATTTT
CDR3aa: CASSPRGDSGNTIYF

d_gene: TRBD2
j_gene: TRBJ2-5
v_gene: TRBV7-2
abundance: -
CDR3nt: TGTGCCAGCAGCATCCTAGCGGGGAGGTCAGAGACCCAGTACTTC
CDR3aa: CASSILAGRSETQYF

d_gene: TRBD2
j_gene: TRBJ2-1
v_gene: TRBV6-1
abundance: -
CDR3nt: TGTGCCAGCAGTGAAGCTAGCGGGCCCCGGGATGAGCAGTTCTTC
CDR3aa: CASSEASGPRDEQFF

d_gene: TRBD2
j_gene: TRBJ2-5
v_gene: TRBV5-5
abundance: -
CDR3nt: TGTGCCAGCAGCCCACTAGCGGGGGGGCGAGAGACCCAGTACTTC
CDR3aa: CASSPLAGGRETQYF

d_gene: -
j_gene: TRBJ1-6
v_gene: TRBV28
abundance: -
CDR3nt: TGTGCCAGCATTGGGGGCATCGGGAATTCACCCCTCCACTTT
CDR3aa: CASIGGIGNSPLHF

d_gene: -
j_gene: TRBJ1-3
v_gene: TRBV10-3
abundance: -
CDR3nt: TGTGCCATCAGTGGGGGGGTCTCTGGAAACACCATATATTTT
CDR3aa: CAISGGVSGNTIYF

d_gene: -
j_gene: TRBJ1-6
v_gene: TRBV2
abundance: -
CDR3nt: TGTGCCAGCAGTTTGACCGACAGAAAAAATAATTCACCCCTCCACTTT
CDR3aa: CASSLTDRKNNSPLHF

d_gene: -
j_gene: TRBJ2-7
v_gene: TRBV4-2
abundance: -
CDR3nt: TGTGCCAGCAGCCAAGATCTACTTGATCGAACGGCCCCCTACGAGCAGTACTTC
CDR3aa: CASSQDLLDRTAPYEQYF

d_gene: -
j_gene: TRBJ1-5
v_gene: TRBV6-1
abundance: few
CDR3nt: TGTGCCAGCAGTGAATGGGGGGTAGGTCAGCCCCAGCATTTT
CDR3aa: CASSEWGVGQPQHF

d_gene: TRBD2
j_gene: TRBJ2-1
v_gene: TRBV9
abundance: -
CDR3nt: TGTGCCAGCAGCGTAGGCGGAGCGGGGGGCTACAATGAGCAGTTCTTC
CDR3aa: CASSVGGAGGYNEQFF

d_gene: -
j_gene: TRBJ2-2
v_gene: TRBV27
abundance: -
CDR3nt: TGTGCCAGCAGTTTCGACAGGTTTTTCGGAAACACCGGGGAGCTGTTTTTT
CDR3aa: CASSFDRFFGNTGELFF

d_gene: -
j_gene: TRBJ2-1
v_gene: TRBV4-3
abundance: -
CDR3nt: TGCGCCAGCAGCCAAACTATTTATGCTGAGCAGTTCTTC
CDR3aa: CASSQTIYAEQFF

d_gene: TRBD1
j_gene: TRBJ2-7
v_gene: TRBV5-1
abundance: -
CDR3nt: TGCGCCAGCAGCTTGGGGGACAGAGGTTACGAGCAGTACTTC
CDR3aa: CASSLGDRGYEQYF

d_gene: TRBD1
j_gene: TRBJ1-6
v_gene: TRBV5-1
abundance: few
CDR3nt: TGCGCCAGCAGCAAGGGACAGGCAAATTCACCCCTCCACTTT
CDR3aa: CASSKGQANSPLHF

d_gene: -
j_gene: TRBJ1-1
v_gene: TRBV30
abundance: -
CDR3nt: TGTGCCTGGAGTGTCCAACGCGACACTGAAGCTTTCTTT
CDR3aa: CAWSVQRDTEAFF

d_gene: -
j_gene: TRBJ2-3
v_gene: TRBV6-1
abundance: -
CDR3nt: TGTGCCAGCAGCCATAATACCCACGATACGCAGTATTTT
CDR3aa: CASSHNTHDTQYF

d_gene: -
j_gene: TRBJ2-3
v_gene: TRBV14
abundance: -
CDR3nt: TGTGCCAGCAGCCAAAGAGAGCGTCTAGATACGCAGTATTTT
CDR3aa: CASSQRERLDTQYF

d_gene: TRBD2
j_gene: TRBJ2-5
v_gene: TRBV5-1
abundance: few
CDR3nt: TGCGCCAGCAGCATTAGCGGGTACCAAGAGACCCAGTACTTC
CDR3aa: CASSISGYQETQYF

d_gene: -
j_gene: TRBJ2-3
v_gene: TRBV7-9
abundance: -
CDR3nt: TGTGCCAGCAGCGCCGGACAGTATAGCACAGATACGCAGTATTTT
CDR3aa: CASSAGQYSTDTQYF

d_gene: TRBD1
j_gene: TRBJ1-5
v_gene: TRBV4-2
abundance: -
CDR3nt: TGTGCCAGCAGCTCGGACAGGTTAAGCAATCAGCCCCAGCATTTT
CDR3aa: CASSSDRLSNQPQHF

d_gene: -
j_gene: TRBJ2-7
v_gene: TRBV5-4
abundance: -
CDR3nt: TGTGCCAGCAGCTTTCAATCAGGGTACGAGCAGTACTTC
CDR3aa: CASSFQSGYEQYF

d_gene: -
j_gene: TRBJ1-1
v_gene: TRBV28
abundance: once
CDR3nt: TGTGCCAGTACAAGGAGGGTTAACACTGAAGCTTTCTTT
CDR3aa: CASTRRVNTEAFF

d_gene: TRBD1
j_gene: TRBJ2-7
v_gene: TRBV4-3
abundance: -
CDR3nt: TGCGCCAGCAGCCAAGATCCTGCGACAGGGCTCGAGCAGTACTTC
CDR3aa: CASSQDPATGLEQYF

d_gene: -
j_gene: TRBJ1-2
v_gene: TRBV2
abundance: -
CDR3nt: TGTGCCAGCAGTGGGGAGAGGGAAGGCTATGGCTACACCTTC
CDR3aa: CASSGEREGYGYTF

d_gene: -
j_gene: TRBJ1-2
v_gene: TRBV7-3
abundance: -
CDR3nt: TGTGCCAGCAGCCCATTGACCGCGATTAGGGAAGGCTACACCTTC
CDR3aa: CASSPLTAIREGYTF

d_gene: TRBD1
j_gene: TRBJ2-7
v_gene: TRBV7-9
abundance: -
CDR3nt: TGTGCCAGCAGCTTCTACCGGGACAGCACCTACGAGCAGTACTTC
CDR3aa: CASSFYRDSTYEQYF

d_gene: -
j_gene: TRBJ2-7
v_gene: TRBV6-1
abundance: -
CDR3nt: TGTGCCAGCAGTGAAGGGTTGGGGGGCGAGCAGTACTTC
CDR3aa: CASSEGLGGEQYF

d_gene: -
j_gene: TRBJ1-6
v_gene: TRBV19
abundance: -
CDR3nt: TGTGCCAGTAGCATCGAGCACTCGGATAATTCACCCCTCCACTTT
CDR3aa: CASSIEHSDNSPLHF

d_gene: -
j_gene: TRBJ2-3
v_gene: TRBV14
abundance: -
CDR3nt: TGTGCCAGCAGCCAAGCGGGATATACGCAGTATTTT
CDR3aa: CASSQAGYTQYF

d_gene: -
j_gene: TRBJ1-6
v_gene: TRBV5-3
abundance: -
CDR3nt: TGTGCCATAGTTGAAAAGGGTCATTCACCCCTCCACTTT
CDR3aa: CAIVEKGHSPLHF

d_gene: -
j_gene: TRBJ1-2
v_gene: TRBV4-1
abundance: -
CDR3nt: TGCGCCAGCAGCCAACCAACCCGACAGACGAACTATGGCTACACCTTC
CDR3aa: CASSQPTRQTNYGYTF

d_gene: TRBD1
j_gene: TRBJ1-4
v_gene: TRBV5-5
abundance: -
CDR3nt: TGTGCCAGCAGCGCCACCACAGGGGTAGCGCAAAAACTGTTTTTT
CDR3aa: CASSATTGVAQKLFF